Following are 19 T cell receptor beta chains from one sample sequenced in a study of PD-1 blockade in classical Hodgkin lymphoma. Libraries were prepared by immunoSEQ multiplex PCR; TCRdb keeps only in-frame clonotypes and omits some of them. Here the sample spans 30,000 to 50,000 clones, over 65% being singletons. With no exception, relapse followed autologous stem cell transplantation in all patients, and brentuximab vedotin exposure varied. This material consisted of peripheral blood mononuclear cells (PBMCs), taken at baseline. The receptor set was obtained from a human donor with classical Hodgkin lymphoma.

This clone rates as medium-sized (0.01 to 0.1%). Other DNA variants within this sample encode the same CDR3. The chain joins TRBV6-6 to TRBJ2-6, with unresolved D. The CDR3 loop spans 15 amino acids. CDR1 and CDR2 from the germline V gene are MNHNY and SVGAGI (reference sequence). The V gene lost 0 bases and the J gene lost 0 bases, with 3 bases spanning the gap. CDR3 DNA: TGTGCCAGCAGTTACTCACACTCTGGGGCCAACGTCCTGACTTTC. Translation gives CASSYSHSGANVLTF.

This sequence joins TRBV28 and TRBJ1-6; perhaps TRBD1 as D (6 bases). V was shortened by 5 bases and J by 8 bases, with 19 bases between the two germline ends. This CDR3 spans 16 amino acids. Germline loops: CDR1 MDHEN, CDR2 SYDVKM. The CDR3: CASSRVAGQRDSPLHF. CDR3 coding DNA: TGTGCCAGCAGTCGGGTGGCGGGACAACGGGATTCACCCCTCCACTTT.

The CDR3 region has the DNA TGTGCCAGCAGTTTATCCTCCGGAGCGGGCTACAATGAGCAGTTCTTC. As protein: CASSLSSGAGYNEQFF. The gene calls are TRBV27 and TRBJ2-1; possible D gene TRBD2, 6 bases. Germline V gives CDR1 MNHEY, CDR2 SMNVEV (reference sequence). CDR3 length equals 16 residues. Trimming removed 0 bases at V and 3 bases at J, with 12 bases between.

Remarks on this clone: A junction end diverges from the germline sequence, so it may reflect a read error. The chain is built from TRBV5-4 and TRBJ2-4, with D perhaps given as TRBD1 or TRBD2 (6 bases each). The CDR3 runs to 13 residues. Per the germline V gene, CDR1 is SGHNT and CDR2 is YYREEE (reference sequence). CDR3 nucleotides: TGTGCCAGCAGCTTAGGGGGGCTAAACGACCCTGACTTC. Its translation: CASSLGGLNDPDF.

The chain joins TRBV27 to TRBJ2-1; TRBD2 matches at 11 bases. The CDR3 contains 16 residues. Per the germline V gene, CDR1 is MNHEY and CDR2 is SMNVEV (reference sequence). J lost 4 bases, V lost 6 bases, and 8 bases had no gene match. CDR3 nucleotides: TGTGCCAGCAGGACTTACGGACTAGCGGGTTACAATGAGCAGTTCTTC. It translates to CASRTYGLAGYNEQFF.

V is TRBV7-9 and J is TRBJ2-7; no definite D call. Trimming left V 5 bases short and J 0 bases short, with 8 bases between. CDR1 and CDR2 (germline): SEHNR, FQNEAQ (reference sequence). The CDR3 runs to 13 residues. The CDR3 region has the DNA TGTGCCAGCAGCCGACGGTACTCCTACGAGCAGTACTTC. This encodes CASSRRYSYEQYF.

The chain has TRBV7-3 and TRBJ2-5; TRBD2 aligns across 8 bases. The CDR3 spans 15 residues. V was clipped by 5 bases and J by 2 bases; unmatched bases: 7. Germline CDR1 SGHTA, CDR2 FQGTGA. CDR3 sequence: CASSRLGGGQETQYF. In DNA, the CDR3 is TGTGCCAGCAGCCGTCTGGGCGGGGGGCAAGAGACCCAGTACTTC.

This clone was observed once. The V gene is TRBV28, the J gene TRBJ1-4; 7 nucleotides line up with TRBD1. Germline assignment: CDR1 MDHEN and CDR2 SYDVKM. There are 13 residues in the CDR3. J lost 7 bases, V lost 5 bases, and 4 bases had no gene match. The CDR3 region is CASSPSGGEKLFF. For the CDR3, the DNA is TGTGCCAGCAGTCCCTCAGGGGGTGAAAAACTGTTTTTT.

The chain links TRBV2 to TRBJ1-5; 9 bases match TRBD1. J was trimmed by 7 bases and V by 7 bases; bases with no gene match: 5. The CDR3 is 13 residues long. Per germline, CDR1 SNHLY and CDR2 FYNNEI. In DNA form, the CDR3 reads TGTGCCAGCAACAGGGGGCAGGGGCAGCCCCAGCATTTT. Its translation: CASNRGQGQPQHF.

In its sample, this clone was seen once. The V gene is TRBV20-1, the J gene TRBJ2-1, with TRBD2 as a possible D gene (6 bases). Germline CDR1 reads DFQATT; CDR2 reads SNEGSKA (reference sequence). This CDR3 is 10 amino acids long. In nucleotides, the CDR3 is TGCGGGGGGAGTACGAATGAGCAGTTCTTC. Protein sequence: CGGSTNEQFF.

This clone was detected once. The chain combines TRBV28 with TRBJ1-1; 11 bases map to TRBD1. There are 16 residues in the CDR3. Germline values: CDR1 MDHEN, CDR2 SYDVKM. V trimming: 0 bases; J trimming: 1 base; junction bases outside the gene matches: 1. CDR3 region: CASSLWGTGGNTEAFF. CDR3 bases: TGTGCCAGCAGTTTATGGGGGACAGGGGGGAACACTGAAGCTTTCTTT. The entire variable domain, with the rest obtained from reference TRBV28 and TRBJ1-1, is as follows: DVKVTQSSRYLVKRTGEKVFLECVQDMDHENMFWYRQDPGLGLRLIYFSYDVKMKEKGDIPEGYSVSREKKERFSLILESASTNQTSMYLCASSLWGTGGNTEAFFGQGTRLTVV.

The chain employs TRBV28 and TRBJ2-7; D is undetermined. The germline V gene has CDR1 MDHEN and CDR2 SYDVKM. This CDR3 region has 13 residues. V was shortened by 1 base and J by 5 bases, with 9 bases between the two germline ends. In nucleotides, the CDR3 is TGTGCCAGCAGTTTATTTACCAGCGACGAGCAGTACTTC. Its translation is CASSLFTSDEQYF.

The chain joins TRBV5-8 to TRBJ2-7; 7 bases align to TRBD1. The CDR3 length is 16 residues. Germline values: CDR1 SGHTS, CDR2 YDEGEE. The V and J ends lost 6 bases and 2 bases, in that order; junction bases with no gene match: 14. The DNA of the CDR3 is TGTGCCAGCAACCGACAGGGTAGGATCCCACCCTACGAGCAGTACTTC. Amino acid sequence: CASNRQGRIPPYEQYF.

V and J are TRBV5-1 and TRBJ2-7, with D unclear. The CDR3 is 15 residues long. Germline CDR1 and CDR2: SGHRS and YFSETQ. V was cut by 0 bases and J by 2 bases, with 12 bases left in between. CDR3 sequence: CASSLGSVRAYEQYF. In DNA form, the CDR3 reads TGCGCCAGCAGCTTGGGGTCAGTACGAGCCTACGAGCAGTACTTC.

The CDR3 nucleotides read TGTGCCAGCACCAACTATAATTCACCCCTCCACTTT. This codes for CASTNYNSPLHF. The chain employs TRBV27 and TRBJ1-6; D call uncertain. This CDR3 contains 12 residues. The V gene lost 7 bases and the J gene lost 3 bases, with 4 bases spanning the gap. Germline V gene sequence: CDR1 MNHEY, CDR2 SMNVEV (reference sequence).

The rearrangement uses TRBV4-1 and TRBJ2-7; 9 positions match TRBD2. The CDR3 consists of 15 residues. Germline V lookup: CDR1 MGHRA, CDR2 YSYEKL. Unmatched junction bases numbered 5, after V lost 0 bases and J lost 5 bases. CDR3 sequence reads: CASSQDLAGKNEQYF. DNA of the CDR3: TGCGCCAGCAGCCAAGACCTAGCGGGAAAGAACGAGCAGTACTTC.

The chain recombines TRBV11-3 with TRBJ2-5; 7 bases line up with TRBD2. Germline CDR1 SGHNT, CDR2 YENEEA. The CDR3 is made up of 16 amino acids. With V trimmed by 5 bases and J by 5 bases, 14 bases remained unmatched. The CDR3 DNA reads as TGTGCCAGCAGCACTACTAGCGCACACTTTGGGGAGACCCAGTACTTC. As protein: CASSTTSAHFGETQYF.

The V call is TRBV2, the J call TRBJ2-7; TRBD1 aligns across 7 bases. The V and J ends lost 4 bases and 4 bases, in that order; junction bases with no gene match: 4. This CDR3 spans 13 amino acids. CDR1 and CDR2 (germline): SNHLY, FYNNEI. CDR3 in amino acids: CASSGQGLYEQYF. The CDR3 DNA follows: TGTGCCAGCAGTGGACAGGGCTTGTACGAGCAGTACTTC.

V gene TRBV11-2 combines with J gene TRBJ2-7; D gene uncertain. The V and J ends lost 3 bases and 3 bases respectively, with 9 bases between them. Germline-derived CDR1 and CDR2 are SGHAT and FQNNGV. The CDR3 is made up of 13 amino acids. In DNA, the CDR3 is TGTGCCAGCAGCTTTTTCTCCAACTACGAGCAGTACTTC. Protein: CASSFFSNYEQYF.